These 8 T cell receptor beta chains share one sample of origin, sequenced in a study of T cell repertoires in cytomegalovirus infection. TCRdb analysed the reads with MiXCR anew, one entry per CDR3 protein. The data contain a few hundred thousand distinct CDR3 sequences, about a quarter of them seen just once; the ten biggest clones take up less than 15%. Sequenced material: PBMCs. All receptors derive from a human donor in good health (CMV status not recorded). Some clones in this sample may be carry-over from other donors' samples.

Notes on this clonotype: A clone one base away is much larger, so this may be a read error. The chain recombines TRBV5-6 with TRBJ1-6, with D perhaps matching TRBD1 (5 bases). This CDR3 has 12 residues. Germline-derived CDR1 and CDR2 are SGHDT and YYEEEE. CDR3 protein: CANSLYSGILHF. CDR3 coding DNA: TGTGCCAACAGCTTGTATTCAGGGATTCTCCACTTT.

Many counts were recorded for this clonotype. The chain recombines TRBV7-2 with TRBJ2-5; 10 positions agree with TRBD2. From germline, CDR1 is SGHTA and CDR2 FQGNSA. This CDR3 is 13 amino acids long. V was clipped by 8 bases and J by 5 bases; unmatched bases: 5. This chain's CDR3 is CASGSGRAETQYF. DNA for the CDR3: TGTGCCAGCGGCAGCGGGAGGGCCGAGACCCAGTACTTC.

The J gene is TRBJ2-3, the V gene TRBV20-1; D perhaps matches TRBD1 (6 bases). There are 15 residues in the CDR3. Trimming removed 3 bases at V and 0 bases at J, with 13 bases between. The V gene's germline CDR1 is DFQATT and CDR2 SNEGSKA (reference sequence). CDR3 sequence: CSASWSTGSTDTQYF. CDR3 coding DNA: TGCAGTGCTAGTTGGTCGACAGGTAGCACAGATACGCAGTATTTT.

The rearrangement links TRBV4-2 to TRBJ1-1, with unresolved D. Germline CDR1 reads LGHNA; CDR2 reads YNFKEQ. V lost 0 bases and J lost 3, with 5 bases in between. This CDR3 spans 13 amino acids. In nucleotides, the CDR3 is TGTGCCAGCAGCCAAGATCTAGACACTGAAGCTTTCTTT. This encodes CASSQDLDTEAFF.

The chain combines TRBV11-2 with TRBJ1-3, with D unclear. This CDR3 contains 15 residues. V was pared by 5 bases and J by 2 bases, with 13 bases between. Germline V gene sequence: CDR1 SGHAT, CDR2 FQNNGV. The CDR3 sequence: CASSPVRVAGNTIYF. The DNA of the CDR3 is TGTGCCAGCAGCCCGGTGCGGGTTGCTGGAAACACCATATATTTT.

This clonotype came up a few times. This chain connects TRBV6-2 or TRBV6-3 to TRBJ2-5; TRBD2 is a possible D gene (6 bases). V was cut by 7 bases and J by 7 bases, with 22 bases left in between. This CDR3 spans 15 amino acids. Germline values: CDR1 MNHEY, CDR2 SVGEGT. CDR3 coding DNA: TGTGCCAGCACTCTGGCGGGAATAACAAGTGGGACCCAGTACTTC. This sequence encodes CASTLAGITSGTQYF.

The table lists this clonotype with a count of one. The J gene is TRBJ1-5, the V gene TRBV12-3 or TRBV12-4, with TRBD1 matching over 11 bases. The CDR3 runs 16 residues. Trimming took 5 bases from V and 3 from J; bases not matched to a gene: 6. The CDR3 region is CASSLGTGGYNQPQHF. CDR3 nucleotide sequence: TGTGCCAGCAGTCTGGGGACAGGGGGATACAATCAGCCCCAGCATTTT.

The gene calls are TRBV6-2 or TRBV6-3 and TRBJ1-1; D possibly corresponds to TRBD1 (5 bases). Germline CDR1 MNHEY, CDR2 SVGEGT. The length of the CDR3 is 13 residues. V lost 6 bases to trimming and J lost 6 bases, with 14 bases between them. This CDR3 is CASRVTGGAEAFF. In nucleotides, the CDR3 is TGTGCCAGCAGGGTAACTGGGGGAGCTGAAGCTTTCTTT.